A selection of T cell receptor beta chains follows, all from one sample in a study of CD8 T cells in ankylosing spondylitis. TCRdb analysed the 5' RACE reads with MiXCR anew, one entry per CDR3 protein. The sample lists around 330,000 distinct CDR3 sequences; around 10% were seen once. Sequenced material: blood, either unsorted or a sorted T cell fraction (not recorded which). These receptors originate from a female donor with ankylosing spondylitis or in good health (not recorded which). Both conserved end residues are part of each CDR3. Not all rows give a size; the values are once, few, many and, for expanded clones, a class.

j_call | v_call | clone_size | cdr3_aa
TRBJ1-2 | TRBV7-9 | many | CASSFTGSGYTF
TRBJ2-7 | TRBV12-3/TRBV12-4 | many | CASSQEGRGQYF
TRBJ2-2 | TRBV5-1 | many | CASSFGRHNTGELFF
TRBJ2-7 | TRBV29-1 | many | CSVAENPSYSSYEQYF
TRBJ2-5 | TRBV29-1 | few | CSVDTAGEYQETQYF
TRBJ1-1 | TRBV5-1 | many | CASSTQGMDTEAFF
TRBJ2-2 | TRBV29-1 | - | CSVVSGGELFF
TRBJ1-2 | TRBV7-2 | many | CASSLQGAGYGYTF
TRBJ2-7 | TRBV7-9 | many | CASSLGQSGFSYEQYF
TRBJ1-3 | TRBV9 | - | CASTGDTGNTIYF
TRBJ1-5 | TRBV19 | - | CASSTYVGNQPQHF
TRBJ1-5 | TRBV7-2 | many | CASSLDTVPAQPQHF
TRBJ1-2 | TRBV29-1 | many | CSVARDRALYGYTF
TRBJ2-7 | TRBV20-1 | many | CSAAPDEQYF
TRBJ2-5 | TRBV20-1 | many | CSAQDGTQETQYF
TRBJ1-5 | TRBV18 | - | CASSLQNDQPQHF
TRBJ1-6 | TRBV6-1 | few | CASSEVVGHPTALHF
TRBJ1-5 | TRBV11-1 | many | CASSRGTGFGIRGGNQPQHF
TRBJ2-3 | TRBV7-8 | - | CTSSLGPGDTQYF
TRBJ2-7 | TRBV7-8 | - | CASSLGAGGASDEQYF
TRBJ2-1 | TRBV7-2 | few | CASSLRGSAVYNEQFF
TRBJ2-3 | TRBV7-8 | many | CASSLDRASTDTQYF
TRBJ1-1 | TRBV15 | many | CATSRVRQANTEAFF
TRBJ2-2 | TRBV12-3/TRBV12-4 | many | CASTDRLNTGELFF
TRBJ2-7 | TRBV5-1 | many | CASSWTISYEQYF
TRBJ1-1 | TRBV27 | few | CASSPLGLPNTEAFF
TRBJ2-1 | TRBV20-1 | many | CSARDGSSYNEQFF
TRBJ1-2 | TRBV20-1 | many | CTAGTGGGYGYTF
TRBJ2-7 | TRBV7-2 | many | CASSLRTGSYEQYF
TRBJ2-1 | TRBV28 | - | CASKGGGGGNRNEQFF
TRBJ2-1 | TRBV5-6 | many | CASSSTGTSRDNEQFF
TRBJ1-5 | TRBV5-1 | many | CASSQDSLNQPQHF
TRBJ1-3 | TRBV5-1 | many | CASSLVESSGNTIYF
TRBJ2-2 | TRBV6-2/TRBV6-3 | - | CASSYFGSMGGELFF
TRBJ1-5 | TRBV7-2 | - | CASSSPTSNSNQPQHF
TRBJ1-2 | TRBV28 | - | CASKGSYYGYTF
TRBJ2-3 | TRBV6-1 | many | CASSEQVDRDTQYF
TRBJ2-3 | TRBV4-3 | many | CASSQATSGRVGTDTQYF
TRBJ2-7 | TRBV5-6 | many | CASSLVDTYEQYF
TRBJ1-1 | TRBV12-3/TRBV12-4 | many | CASRQTRGEAFF
TRBJ1-6 | TRBV28 | - | CASPRSQNNSPLHF
TRBJ2-5 | TRBV28 | many | CASSLTALQETQYF
TRBJ2-3 | TRBV5-1 | many | CASRTEAGTDTQYF
TRBJ2-5 | TRBV20-1 | many | CSARDLGRDQETQYF
TRBJ2-2 | TRBV29-1 | many | CSVTGGAGGELFF
TRBJ2-2 | TRBV20-1 | many | CSASQWTGNPAGELFF
TRBJ2-7 | TRBV4-1 | many | CASSSHYTPGQTRSYEQYF
TRBJ1-5 | TRBV7-8 | many | CASSKDRGQPQHF
TRBJ2-5 | TRBV12-3/TRBV12-4 | many | CASRSTSGEETQYF
TRBJ2-5 | TRBV5-1 | many | CASRTGQQETQYF
TRBJ1-5 | TRBV28 | many | CASSLPGRSNQPQHF
TRBJ2-3 | TRBV27 | many | CASIASWGTDTQYF
TRBJ2-5 | TRBV11-2 | many | CASSLLRDQGDTQYF